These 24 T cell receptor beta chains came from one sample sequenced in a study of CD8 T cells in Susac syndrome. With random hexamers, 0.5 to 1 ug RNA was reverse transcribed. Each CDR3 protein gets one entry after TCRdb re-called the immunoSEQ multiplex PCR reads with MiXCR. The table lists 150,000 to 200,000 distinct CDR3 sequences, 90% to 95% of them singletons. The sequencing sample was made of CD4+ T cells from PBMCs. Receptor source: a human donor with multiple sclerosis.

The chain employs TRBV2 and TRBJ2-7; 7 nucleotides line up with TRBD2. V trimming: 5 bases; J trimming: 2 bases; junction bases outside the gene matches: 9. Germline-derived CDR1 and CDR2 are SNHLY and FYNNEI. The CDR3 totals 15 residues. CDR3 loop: CASSTSSGLPYEQYF. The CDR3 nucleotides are TGTGCCAGCAGTACCTCTAGCGGCCTCCCCTACGAGCAGTACTTC.

The CDR3 spells CASRRGGEQFF. CDR3 DNA sequence: TGTGCCTCCCGGCGGGGGGGCGAGCAGTTCTTC. This chain links TRBV30 with TRBJ2-1, with TRBD2 matching over 9 bases. Germline V lookup: CDR1 GTSNPN, CDR2 SVGIG (reference sequence). V was pared by 7 bases and J by 10 bases, with 5 bases of the junction left unmatched. CDR3 length: 11 amino acids.

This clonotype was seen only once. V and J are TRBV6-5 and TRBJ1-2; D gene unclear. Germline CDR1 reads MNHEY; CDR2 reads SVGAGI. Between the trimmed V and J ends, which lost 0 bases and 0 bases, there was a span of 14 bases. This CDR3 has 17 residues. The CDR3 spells CASSYSIEGVANYGYTF. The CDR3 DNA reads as TGTGCCAGCAGTTACTCGATCGAGGGTGTAGCTAACTATGGCTACACCTTC.

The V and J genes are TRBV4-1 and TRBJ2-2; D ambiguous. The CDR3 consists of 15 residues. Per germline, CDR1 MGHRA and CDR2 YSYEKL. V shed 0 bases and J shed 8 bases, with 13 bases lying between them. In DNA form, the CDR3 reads TGCGCCAGCAGCCAAGATCCCTCTAGATTGGGGGAGCTGTTTTTT. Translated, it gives CASSQDPSRLGELFF.

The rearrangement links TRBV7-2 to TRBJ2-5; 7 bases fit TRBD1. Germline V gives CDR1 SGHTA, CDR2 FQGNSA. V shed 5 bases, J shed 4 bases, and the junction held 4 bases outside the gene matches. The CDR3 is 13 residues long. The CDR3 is CASSQGVRETQYF. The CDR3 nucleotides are TGTGCCAGCAGCCAGGGGGTTCGAGAGACCCAGTACTTC.

Here the CDR3 reads CASRRLAGGLEQYF. The CDR3 DNA follows: TGTGCCAGCAGAAGACTAGCGGGAGGACTCGAGCAGTACTTC. This sequence joins TRBV11-2 and TRBJ2-7; 13 positions match TRBD2. Unmatched junction bases numbered 5, after V lost 6 bases and J lost 6 bases. In germline, CDR1 is SGHAT, CDR2 FQNNGV. This CDR3 is built from 14 residues. Full variable domain (outside the CDR3, taken from reference TRBV11-2 and TRBJ2-7): EAGVAQSPRYKIIEKRQSVAFWCNPISGHATLYWYQQILGQGPKLLIQFQNNGVVDDSQLPKDRFSAERLKGVDSTLKIQPAKLEDSAVYLCASRRLAGGLEQYFGPGTRLTVT.

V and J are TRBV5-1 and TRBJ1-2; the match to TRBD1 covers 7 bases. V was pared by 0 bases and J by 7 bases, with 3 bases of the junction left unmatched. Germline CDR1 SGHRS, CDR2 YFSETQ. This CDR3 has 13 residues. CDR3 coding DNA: TGCGCCAGCAGCTTGGGGACAGGAGGTGGCTACACCTTC. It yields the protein CASSLGTGGGYTF.

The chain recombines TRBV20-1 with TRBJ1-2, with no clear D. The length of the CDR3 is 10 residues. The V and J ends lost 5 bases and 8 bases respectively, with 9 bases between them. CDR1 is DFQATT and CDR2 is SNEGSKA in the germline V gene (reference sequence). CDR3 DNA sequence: TGCAGTGCTCCAAACGTAGGCTACACCTTC. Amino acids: CSAPNVGYTF.

The DNA of the CDR3 is TGCGCCAGCAGCTTGGAAGTAGCGGGAGTTGGTTACGAGCAGTACTTC. It yields the protein CASSLEVAGVGYEQYF. The V and J genes are TRBV5-1 and TRBJ2-7; 9 positions agree with TRBD2. CDR3 length: 16 amino acids. Looked up from germline, CDR1 is SGHRS and CDR2 is YFSETQ. J lost 4 bases, V lost 0 bases, and 8 bases had no gene match.

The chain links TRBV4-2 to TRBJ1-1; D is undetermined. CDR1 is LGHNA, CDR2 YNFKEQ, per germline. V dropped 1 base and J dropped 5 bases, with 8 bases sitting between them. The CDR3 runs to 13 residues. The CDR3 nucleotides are TGTGCCAGCAGCCAAGCCGCGGGTACTGAAGCTTTCTTT. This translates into CASSQAAGTEAFF.

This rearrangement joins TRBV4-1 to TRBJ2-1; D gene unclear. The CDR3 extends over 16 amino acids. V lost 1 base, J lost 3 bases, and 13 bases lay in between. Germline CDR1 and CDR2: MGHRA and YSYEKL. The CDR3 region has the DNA TGCGCCAGCAGCCAAGCTCAACATTTAAGCTACAATGAGCAGTTCTTC. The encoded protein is CASSQAQHLSYNEQFF.

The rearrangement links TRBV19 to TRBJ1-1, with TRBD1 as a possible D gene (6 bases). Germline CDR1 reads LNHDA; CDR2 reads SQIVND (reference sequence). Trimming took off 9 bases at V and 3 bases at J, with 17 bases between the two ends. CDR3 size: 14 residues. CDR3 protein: CASRGGPGDTEAFF. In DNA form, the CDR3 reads TGTGCCAGCAGGGGAGGCCCAGGGGACACTGAAGCTTTCTTT.

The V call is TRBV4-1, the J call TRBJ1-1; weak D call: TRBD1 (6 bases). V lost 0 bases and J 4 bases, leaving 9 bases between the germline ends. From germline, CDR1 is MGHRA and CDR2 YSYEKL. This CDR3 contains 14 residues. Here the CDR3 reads CASSQEGGGTEAFF. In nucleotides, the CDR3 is TGCGCCAGCAGCCAAGAGGGAGGGGGCACTGAAGCTTTCTTT.

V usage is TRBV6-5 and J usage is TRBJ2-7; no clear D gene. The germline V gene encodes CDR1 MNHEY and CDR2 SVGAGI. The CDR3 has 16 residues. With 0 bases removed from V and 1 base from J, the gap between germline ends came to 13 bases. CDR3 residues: CASSYSPVRASYEQYF. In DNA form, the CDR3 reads TGTGCCAGCAGTTACTCCCCGGTACGAGCGTCCTACGAGCAGTACTTC.

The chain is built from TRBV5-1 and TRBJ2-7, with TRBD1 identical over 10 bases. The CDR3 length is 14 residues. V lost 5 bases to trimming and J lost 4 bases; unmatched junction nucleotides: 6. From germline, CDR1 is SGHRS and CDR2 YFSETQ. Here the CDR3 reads CASSTTGGQYEQYF. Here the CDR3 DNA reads TGCGCCAGCAGTACGACAGGGGGCCAATACGAGCAGTACTTC.

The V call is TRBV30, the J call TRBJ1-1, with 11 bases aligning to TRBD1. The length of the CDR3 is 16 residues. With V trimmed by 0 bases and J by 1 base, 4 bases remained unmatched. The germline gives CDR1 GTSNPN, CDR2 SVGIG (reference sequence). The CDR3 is CAWSVWDRGWNTEAFF. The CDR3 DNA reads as TGTGCCTGGAGTGTATGGGACAGGGGGTGGAACACTGAAGCTTTCTTT.

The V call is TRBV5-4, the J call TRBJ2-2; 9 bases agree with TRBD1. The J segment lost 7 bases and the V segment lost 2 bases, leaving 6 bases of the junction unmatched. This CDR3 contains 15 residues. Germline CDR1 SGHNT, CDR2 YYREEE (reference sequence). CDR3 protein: CASSFRDREVGELFF. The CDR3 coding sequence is TGTGCCAGCAGCTTCCGGGACAGGGAGGTCGGGGAGCTGTTTTTT.

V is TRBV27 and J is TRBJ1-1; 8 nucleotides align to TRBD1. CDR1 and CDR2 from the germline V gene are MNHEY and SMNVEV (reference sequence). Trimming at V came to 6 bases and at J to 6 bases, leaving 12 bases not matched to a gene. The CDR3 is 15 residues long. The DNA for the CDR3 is TGTGCCAGCAGCCCCCAGGGGGCTGGGATGGCTGAAGCTTTCTTT. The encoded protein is CASSPQGAGMAEAFF.

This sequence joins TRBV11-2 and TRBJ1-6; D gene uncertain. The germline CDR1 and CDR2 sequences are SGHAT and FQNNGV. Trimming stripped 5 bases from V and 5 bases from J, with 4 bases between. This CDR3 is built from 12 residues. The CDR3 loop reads CASSANNSPLHF. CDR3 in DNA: TGTGCCAGCAGCGCCAATAATTCACCCCTCCACTTT.

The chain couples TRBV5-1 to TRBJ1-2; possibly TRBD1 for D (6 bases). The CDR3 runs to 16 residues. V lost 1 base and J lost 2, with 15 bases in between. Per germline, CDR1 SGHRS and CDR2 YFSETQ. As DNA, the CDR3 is TGCGCCAGCAGCTTGCTCGAGACAGGCCGGAACTATGGCTACACCTTC. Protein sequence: CASSLLETGRNYGYTF.

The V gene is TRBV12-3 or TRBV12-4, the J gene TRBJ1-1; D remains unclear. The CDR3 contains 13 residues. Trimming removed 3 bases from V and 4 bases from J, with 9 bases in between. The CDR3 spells CASSLYSSTEAFF. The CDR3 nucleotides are TGTGCCAGCAGTTTGTACAGTAGCACTGAAGCTTTCTTT.

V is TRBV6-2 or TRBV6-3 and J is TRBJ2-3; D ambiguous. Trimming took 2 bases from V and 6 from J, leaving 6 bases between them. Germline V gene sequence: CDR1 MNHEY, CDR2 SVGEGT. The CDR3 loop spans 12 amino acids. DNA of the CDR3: TGTGCCAGCAGTTACACGACGGATACGCAGTATTTT. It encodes CASSYTTDTQYF.

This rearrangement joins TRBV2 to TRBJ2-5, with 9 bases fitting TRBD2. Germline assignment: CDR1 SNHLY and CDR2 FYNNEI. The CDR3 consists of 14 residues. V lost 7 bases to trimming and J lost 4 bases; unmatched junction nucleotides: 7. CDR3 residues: CASKGGRVGETQYF. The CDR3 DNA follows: TGTGCCAGCAAGGGCGGGAGGGTCGGAGAGACCCAGTACTTC.

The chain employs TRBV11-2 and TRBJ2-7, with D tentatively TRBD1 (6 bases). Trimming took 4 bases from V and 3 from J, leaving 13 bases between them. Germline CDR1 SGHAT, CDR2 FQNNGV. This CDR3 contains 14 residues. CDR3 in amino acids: CASSSSGTHYEQYF. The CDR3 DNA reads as TGTGCCAGCAGCTCTTCCGGGACACACTACGAGCAGTACTTC.